The next 20 T cell receptor beta chains were all read from a single sample in a study of T-cell reconstitution after alpha-beta-depleted transplantation in children. Unique molecular identifiers were incorporated when the TCRbeta library was constructed. TCRdb fed the PCR reads into MiXCR, producing one record per CDR3 protein. The sample consists of about 540,000 distinct CDR3 sequences, 25% to 30% of them appearing once. This sample comprised PBMCs, obtained before TCRalphabeta/CD19-depleted stem cell transplant. The origin of the receptors is a boy in the first two years of life with Wiskott-Aldrich syndrome, due to receive a stem cell transplant.

The rearrangement joins TRBV29-1 to TRBJ2-2, with D perhaps matching TRBD1 (5 bases). From germline, CDR1 is SQVTM and CDR2 ANQGSEA. This CDR3 region has 13 residues. Trimming pared 7 bases from V and 7 bases from J, leaving 16 bases between. CDR3 sequence (DNA): TGCAGCGCCACGACAGTTCAGTTCGGGGAGCTGTTTTTT. This translates into CSATTVQFGELFF.

V is TRBV27 and J is TRBJ1-1; possible D gene TRBD1, 6 bases. Germline CDR1 MNHEY, CDR2 SMNVEV (reference sequence). The CDR3 consists of 16 residues. Trimming took off 6 bases at V and 1 base at J, with 18 bases between the two ends. The CDR3 sequence is CASSPLFRGKNTEAFF. The CDR3 DNA sequence: TGTGCCAGCAGCCCCCTCTTCAGGGGCAAGAACACTGAAGCTTTCTTT.

V is TRBV14 and J is TRBJ2-7; D tentatively reads TRBD1 or TRBD2 (5 bases each). V was clipped by 4 bases and J by 0 bases, with 13 bases between them. The CDR3 covers 15 residues. CDR1 and CDR2 from the germline V gene are SGHDN and FVKESK. The CDR3 loop is CASSRRDGYSYEQYF. The CDR3 DNA sequence: TGTGCCAGCAGCCGACGGGACGGCTACTCCTACGAGCAGTACTTC.

The chain recombines TRBV6-5 with TRBJ2-2; D remains ambiguous. V was shortened by 2 bases and J by 8 bases, with 12 bases between the two germline ends. Germline V gene data show CDR1 as MNHEY and CDR2 as SVGAGI. The CDR3 extends over 14 amino acids. For the CDR3, the DNA is TGTGCCAGCAGTTACGACGGCCCGGGTGGGGAGCTGTTTTTT. Translation: CASSYDGPGGELFF.

V and J are TRBV20-1 and TRBJ2-3; a possible D gene is TRBD2 (5 bases). Deletions cut 6 bases from V and 2 bases from J, with 18 bases between. The CDR3 spans 15 residues. Per germline, CDR1 DFQATT and CDR2 SNEGSKA (reference sequence). CDR3 sequence: CSAGEAAGHTDTQYF. CDR3 nucleotide sequence: TGCAGTGCGGGAGAGGCGGCGGGCCACACAGATACGCAGTATTTT.

V is TRBV5-1 and J is TRBJ1-1; no clear D gene. The CDR3 spans 15 residues. The germline V gene encodes CDR1 SGHRS and CDR2 YFSETQ. Trimming left V 0 bases short and J 2 bases short, with 11 bases between. The CDR3 region is CASSLGVLFNTEAFF. In nucleotides, the CDR3 is TGCGCCAGCAGCTTGGGAGTATTATTTAACACTGAAGCTTTCTTT.

This chain joins TRBV5-1 and TRBJ2-3; TRBD2 matches at 7 bases. This CDR3 is 16 amino acids long. V was pared by 1 base and J by 4 bases, with 9 bases of the junction left unmatched. CDR1 and CDR2 (germline): SGHRS, YFSETQ. CDR3 coding DNA: TGCGCCAGCAGCTTGCGTCGCGGGAGTCCTGCAGATACGCAGTATTTT. Translating gives CASSLRRGSPADTQYF.

The chain employs TRBV10-3 and TRBJ2-7; no firm D call. CDR1 ENHRY and CDR2 SYGVKD come from the germline V gene. The V end was cut by 3 bases, the J end by 3 bases, with 6 bases between. The CDR3 covers 12 residues. The CDR3, as DNA: TGTGCCATCAGTGACAGCCGCTACGAGCAGTACTTC. It translates to CAISDSRYEQYF.

The chain links TRBV5-1 to TRBJ2-1; D gene unclear. Trimming left V 4 bases short and J 7 bases short, with 12 bases between. The CDR3 is 13 amino acids. Per germline, CDR1 SGHRS and CDR2 YFSETQ. Here the CDR3 DNA reads TGCGCCAGCAGCATGGTGCTGGGGAATGAGCAGTTCTTC. Translating gives CASSMVLGNEQFF.

This clonotype was seen only once. This chain joins TRBV29-1 and TRBJ2-5; D is possibly TRBD1 or TRBD2 (6 bases each). Germline V gene sequence: CDR1 SQVTM, CDR2 ANQGSEA. The V end was cut by 7 bases, the J end by 4 bases, with 16 bases between. The CDR3 consists of 13 residues. As DNA, the CDR3 is TGCAGCGCCCGGGGGACCAGGGGAGAGACCCAGTACTTC. Protein sequence: CSARGTRGETQYF.

The V gene is TRBV3-1, the J gene TRBJ2-1, with 9 bases matching TRBD2. CDR3 size: 16 residues. Germline CDR1 LGHDT, CDR2 YNNKEL (reference sequence). The J segment lost 3 bases and the V segment lost 6 bases, leaving 9 bases of the junction unmatched. The CDR3, as DNA: TGTGCCAGCAGTTTATCCGGGACTAGCAACTACAATGAGCAGTTCTTC. Translation: CASSLSGTSNYNEQFF.

There are a few counts of this clonotype. The V and J genes are TRBV10-3 and TRBJ2-5; a weak D match, TRBD2 (5 bases). This CDR3 is built from 13 residues. V gave up 10 bases and J gave up 2 bases, with 14 bases separating them. Germline CDR1 is ENHRY and CDR2 is SYGVKD. CDR3 amino acids: CATSAAEQETQYF. The CDR3 region has the DNA TGTGCCACCTCCGCAGCGGAACAAGAGACCCAGTACTTC.

This clonotype appeared a few times. J is TRBJ2-4 and V is TRBV5-1; unclear D gene. V was trimmed by 4 bases and J by 0 bases, leaving 11 bases between them. CDR3 length: 15 amino acids. Germline V lookup: CDR1 SGHRS, CDR2 YFSETQ. The CDR3 DNA is TGCGCCAGCAGCATCCCAGTTCTAGCCAAAAACATTCAGTACTTC. This codes for CASSIPVLAKNIQYF.

V gene TRBV20-1 combines with J gene TRBJ2-5; D call uncertain. This CDR3 region has 12 residues. Trimming shortened V by 6 bases and J by 2 bases, and 10 bases separated the two germline ends. Germline values: CDR1 DFQATT, CDR2 SNEGSKA (reference sequence). CDR3 DNA: TGCAGTGCGGGCAGTTTACAAGAGACCCAGTACTTC. Residues: CSAGSLQETQYF.

This clonotype has more than one count but fewer than ten. This chain uses TRBV4-1 with TRBJ2-7; possible D gene TRBD1, 5 bases. CDR3 size: 17 residues. V was clipped by 0 bases and J by 2 bases, with 17 bases between them. Per germline, CDR1 MGHRA and CDR2 YSYEKL. The CDR3: CASSQESGRRITYEQYF. The CDR3, as DNA: TGCGCCAGCAGCCAAGAATCAGGGCGAAGGATCACCTACGAGCAGTACTTC.

This clonotype was detected only a few times. This chain links TRBV10-3 with TRBJ2-3; D not resolved. The CDR3 runs 13 residues. CDR1 is ENHRY, CDR2 SYGVKD, per germline. V was shortened by 5 bases and J by 1 base, with 7 bases between the two germline ends. This CDR3 reads CAISSDGTDTQYF. As DNA, the CDR3 is TGTGCCATCAGTTCCGACGGCACAGATACGCAGTATTTT.

This chain joins TRBV11-1 and TRBJ1-5; D is unclear. Trimming shortened V by 1 base and J by 5 bases, and 21 bases separated the two germline ends. Germline-derived CDR1 and CDR2 are SGHAT and FQDESV (reference sequence). CDR3 length: 18 residues. The DNA of the CDR3 is TGTGCCAGCAGCTTAGGGTCTACTGGGAAGGCTCGAGATCAGCCCCAGCATTTT. Translation gives CASSLGSTGKARDQPQHF.

The table lists this clonotype with a few counts. V usage is TRBV5-1 and J usage is TRBJ2-1; the match to TRBD2 covers 9 bases. Germline-derived CDR1 and CDR2 are SGHRS and YFSETQ. The junction had 11 bases not matched to a gene; V was cut back by 3 bases and J by 7 bases. This CDR3 comprises 16 residues. In DNA form, the CDR3 reads TGCGCCAGCAGCTGGCGGGAGGGCCTCCCAACGAATGAGCAGTTCTTC. Encoded protein: CASSWREGLPTNEQFF. The full variable domain, completed using reference TRBV5-1 and TRBJ2-1, is KAGVTQTPRYLIKTRGQQVTLSCSPISGHRSVSWYQQTPGQGLQFLFEYFSETQRNKGNFPGRFSGRQFSNSRSEMNVSTLELGDSALYLCASSWREGLPTNEQFFGPGTRLTVL.

In this sample, this clonotype turned up a few times. The V call is TRBV5-1, the J call TRBJ2-3; 8 bases are shared with TRBD2. The CDR3 spans 13 residues. From germline, CDR1 is SGHRS and CDR2 YFSETQ. The junction had 2 bases not matched to a gene; V was cut back by 3 bases and J by 5 bases. The CDR3: CASSYGRVDTQYF. The CDR3 region has the DNA TGCGCCAGCAGCTACGGGAGGGTAGATACGCAGTATTTT.

The rearrangement links TRBV25-1 to TRBJ2-7, with TRBD1 as a possible D gene (6 bases). The CDR3 is 15 residues long. Trimming took off 10 bases at V and 2 bases at J, with 21 bases between the two ends. Germline-derived CDR1 and CDR2 are MGHDK and SYGVNS. The CDR3 protein is CANLGYRDIPYEQYF. CDR3 nucleotides: TGTGCCAACCTTGGGTACCGGGACATCCCCTACGAGCAGTACTTC.